The entry below gives a single TCR beta chain sequence along with its context. Its antigen remains unknown. The data are from a study of cytomegalovirus exposure and HLA in healthy donors. Findings and caveats of the study: One variant, a missense change in DCLRE1C, was linked in a later analysis to TCR beta V- and J-gene trimming.

Use of 60 Vbeta and 13 Jbeta primers characterized the PCR. Sequencing was performed with immunoSEQ multiplex PCR; in TCRdb, only in-frame clones are kept and a portion is missing. The data hold 100,000 to 150,000 clones, with 70% to 90% observed a single time. The germline V gene encodes CDR1 SGHTA and CDR2 FQGTGA. The CDR3 is 17 amino acids. V was shortened by 1 base and J by 0 bases, with 13 bases between the two germline ends. This TCR came from a man aged 18 to 35 in good health and CMV-seropositive. The genes are TRBV7-3 and TRBJ2-1; no firm D call. Sequencing was performed on PBMCs. Here the CDR3 reads CASSLNGGQSSYNEQFF. In nucleotides, the CDR3 is TGTGCCAGCAGCTTAAACGGCGGCCAAAGCTCCTACAATGAGCAGTTCTTC.